This TCR beta chain was captured in a study of spatial heterogeneity in lung cancer. Overall study: Where they were available, follow-up PBMC samples were sequenced, at a median of approximately two years after resection.

Each TCR cDNA molecule bore a unique molecular identifier. TCRdb reprocessed the 5' RACE reads via MiXCR and lists one record per CDR3 protein. Seen here are roughly 70,000 distinct CDR3 sequences, less than 9.5% observed once, and the top ten hold roughly 1.8%. Time point of the sample: blood at routine non-recurrence follow-up after resection. This CDR3 comprises 16 residues. Germline V gene lookup returns CDR1 SGHAT and CDR2 FQNNGV. The V end lost 2 bases, the J end lost 3 bases, and 13 bases lay between the germline ends. This clonotype was seen ten or more times. The chain uses TRBV11-2 and TRBJ2-2; weak D call: TRBD1 (6 bases). The sample was PBMCs, taken at follow-up. This receptor was taken from a female donor with early-stage non-small cell lung cancer. CDR3 in DNA: TGTGCCAGCAGCTTAACGTACAGGGTGGACACCGGGGAGCTGTTTTTT. Protein product: CASSLTYRVDTGELFF.